This is a list of T cell receptor beta chains from one sample in a study of blood T cell repertoires in COVID-19. Some clones are missing from TCRdb's copy, which holds only in-frame ones; the method was immunoSEQ multiplex PCR. The data hold some 400,000 clones, with 81% observed a single time. Sequenced sample: peripheral blood. The receptors here all came from a human donor with acute or convalescent COVID-19. The donor label of this sample is uncertain. The CDR3 runs from the conserved cysteine through the conserved F or W. Fields, in order: V gene, clone size, D gene, J gene, CDR3 length, CDR3 DNA, CDR3 protein. The D gene is left open where the match is weak. Clone size appears in some rows only: once, few, many, or a class for an expanded clone.

V: TRBV7-8
size: .
D: .
J: TRBJ2-3
length: 12
DNA: TGTGCCAGCAGCCTGGTGCGAGATACGCAGTATTTT
CDR3: CASSLVRDTQYF

V: TRBV27
size: .
D: .
J: TRBJ1-1
length: 13
DNA: TGTGCCAGCAGTTGGGGCGGGGCGTCTGAAGCTTTCTTT
CDR3: CASSWGGASEAFF

V: TRBV5-1
size: .
D: .
J: TRBJ2-7
length: 14
DNA: TGCGCCAGCAGCTCCACAGGGATCTCCTACGAGCAGTACTTC
CDR3: CASSSTGISYEQYF

V: TRBV20-1
size: .
D: .
J: TRBJ2-1
length: 11
DNA: TGCAGTGCTAGAGGGGAGCGTGAGCAGTTCTTC
CDR3: CSARGEREQFF

V: TRBV5-1
size: .
D: .
J: TRBJ2-5
length: 15
DNA: TGCGCCAGCAGCCCCAACCCGACAGTGCAAGAGACCCAGTACTTC
CDR3: CASSPNPTVQETQYF

V: TRBV2
size: .
D: TRBD1
J: TRBJ2-3
length: 14
DNA: TGTGCCACCGGACAGGGCGGGACTACAGATACGCAGTATTTT
CDR3: CATGQGGTTDTQYF

V: TRBV3-1/TRBV3-2
size: .
D: .
J: TRBJ2-1
length: 16
DNA: TGTGCCAGCAGCCCCTACGGAGCGGTCTCCTACAATGAGCAGTTCTTC
CDR3: CASSPYGAVSYNEQFF

V: TRBV29-1
size: .
D: TRBD1
J: TRBJ2-7
length: 14
DNA: TGCAGCGTTGGTGCTGTGGCGGCTCCAGGGGGGCAGTACTTC
CDR3: CSVGAVAAPGGQYF

V: TRBV3-1/TRBV3-2
size: .
D: TRBD2
J: TRBJ2-5
length: 16
DNA: TGTGCCAGCAGCCTAGGACTAGCGGGAGGCCAAGAGACCCAGTACTTC
CDR3: CASSLGLAGGQETQYF

V: TRBV19
size: .
D: TRBD2
J: TRBJ2-3
length: 17
DNA: TGTGCCAGTAGTACCCGACTACTAGCGGGATACACAGATACGCAGTATTTT
CDR3: CASSTRLLAGYTDTQYF

V: TRBV3-1/TRBV3-2
size: .
D: .
J: TRBJ1-5
length: 15
DNA: TGTGCCAGCAGCCAAGGATGGAGGAGCAATCAGCCCCAGCATTTT
CDR3: CASSQGWRSNQPQHF

V: TRBV7-9
size: .
D: TRBD1
J: TRBJ2-7
length: 15
DNA: TGTGCCAGCAGCCTCGGGACAGGGGGGAGGTACGAGCAGTACTTC
CDR3: CASSLGTGGRYEQYF

V: TRBV28
size: .
D: .
J: TRBJ2-5
length: 12
DNA: TGTGCCAGCAGTTTATATCGAGAGACCCAGTACTTC
CDR3: CASSLYRETQYF

V: TRBV19
size: .
D: .
J: TRBJ2-2
length: 15
DNA: TGTGCCAGTAGTATCAGGGCCAGCAACACCGGGGAGCTGTTTTTT
CDR3: CASSIRASNTGELFF

V: TRBV18
size: .
D: TRBD1
J: TRBJ1-3
length: 16
DNA: TGTGCCAGCTCACCAAGACAGGGGGTCTCTGGAAACACCATATATTTT
CDR3: CASSPRQGVSGNTIYF

V: TRBV18
size: .
D: TRBD2
J: TRBJ2-1
length: 18
DNA: TGTGCCAGCTCCAGGCCGTCTAGCGGGAGGATGATGGACAATGAGCAGTTCTTC
CDR3: CASSRPSSGRMMDNEQFF

V: TRBV5-1
size: .
D: TRBD1
J: TRBJ1-1
length: 17
DNA: TGCGCCAGCAGGGCTGGGGGACAGGGGGCAAGGGGCACTGAAGCTTTCTTT
CDR3: CASRAGGQGARGTEAFF

V: TRBV18
size: .
D: .
J: TRBJ1-2
length: 15
DNA: TGTGCCAGCTCACCACCGGAGGGATCCGGGAGTGGCTACACCTTC
CDR3: CASSPPEGSGSGYTF

V: TRBV5-1
size: .
D: TRBD1
J: TRBJ1-2
length: 15
DNA: TGCGCCAGCAGCTTGGAAACAGGGGGAGGGAGCGGCTACACCTTC
CDR3: CASSLETGGGSGYTF

V: TRBV6-2/TRBV6-3
size: .
D: TRBD1
J: TRBJ1-1
length: 17
DNA: TGTGCCAGCAGTTACCCCCGGGACAGGGGGCTGGACACTGAAGCTTTCTTT
CDR3: CASSYPRDRGLDTEAFF

V: TRBV30
size: .
D: .
J: TRBJ1-1
length: 13
DNA: TGTGCCTGGACAGGGTTAATGAACACTGAAGCTTTCTTT
CDR3: CAWTGLMNTEAFF

V: TRBV6-5
size: .
D: .
J: TRBJ1-6
length: 15
DNA: TGTGCCAGCAGACAGGGAAGCTCCTATAATTCACCCCTCCACTTT
CDR3: CASRQGSSYNSPLHF

V: TRBV7-2
size: .
D: .
J: TRBJ1-3
length: 14
DNA: TGTGCCAGCAGCTCAGTATCCTCTGGAAACACCATATATTTT
CDR3: CASSSVSSGNTIYF

V: TRBV18
size: .
D: .
J: TRBJ2-3
length: 15
DNA: TGTGCCAGCTCACCAGAGGTTGGGGCCGCAGATACGCAGTATTTT
CDR3: CASSPEVGAADTQYF

V: TRBV6-1
size: once
D: .
J: TRBJ1-2
length: 16
DNA: TGTGCCAGCAGTGAATCGTACGGGTTGCTGAACTATGGCTACACCTTC
CDR3: CASSESYGLLNYGYTF